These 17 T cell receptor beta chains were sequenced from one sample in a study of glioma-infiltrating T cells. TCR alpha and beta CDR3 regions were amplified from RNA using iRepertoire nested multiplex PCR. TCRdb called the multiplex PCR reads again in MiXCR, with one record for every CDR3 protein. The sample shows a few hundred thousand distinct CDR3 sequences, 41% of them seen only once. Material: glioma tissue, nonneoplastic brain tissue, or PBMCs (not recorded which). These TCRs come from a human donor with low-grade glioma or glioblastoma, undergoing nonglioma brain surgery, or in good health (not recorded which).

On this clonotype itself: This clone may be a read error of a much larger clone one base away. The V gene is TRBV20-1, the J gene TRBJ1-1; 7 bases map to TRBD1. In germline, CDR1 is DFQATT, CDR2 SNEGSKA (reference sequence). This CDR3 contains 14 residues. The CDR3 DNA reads TGCAGTGCAACAACAGGGGCCTTCATCACTAAAGCTTTCTTT. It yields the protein CSATTGAFITKAFF.

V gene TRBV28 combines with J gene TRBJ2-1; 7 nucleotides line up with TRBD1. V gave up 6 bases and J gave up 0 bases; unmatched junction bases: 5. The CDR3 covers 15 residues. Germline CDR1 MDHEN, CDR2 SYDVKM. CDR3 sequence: CASSSDRSSYNEQFF. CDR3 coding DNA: TGTGCCAGCAGCTCGGACAGGAGCTCCTACAATGAGCAGTTCTTC.

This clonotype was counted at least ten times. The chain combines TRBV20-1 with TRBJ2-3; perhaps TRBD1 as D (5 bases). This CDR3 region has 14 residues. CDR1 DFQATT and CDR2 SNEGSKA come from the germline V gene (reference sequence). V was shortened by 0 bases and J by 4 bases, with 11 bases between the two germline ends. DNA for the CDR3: TGCAGTGCTAGAGACCAGGGCGTGGCAGATACGCAGTATTTT. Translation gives CSARDQGVADTQYF.

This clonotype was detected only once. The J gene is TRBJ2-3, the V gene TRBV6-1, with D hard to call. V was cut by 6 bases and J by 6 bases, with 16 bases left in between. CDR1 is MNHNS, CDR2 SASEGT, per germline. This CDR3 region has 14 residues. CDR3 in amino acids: CASRREYASDTQYF. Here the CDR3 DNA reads TGTGCCAGCAGGCGCGAATACGCCTCCGATACGCAGTATTTT.

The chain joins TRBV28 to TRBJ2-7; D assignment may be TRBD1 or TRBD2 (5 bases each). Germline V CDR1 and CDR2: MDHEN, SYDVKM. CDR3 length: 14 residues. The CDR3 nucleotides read TGTGACCACAGAGAGGGGCCCTCCTCCTACGAGCAGTACTTC. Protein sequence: CDHREGPSSYEQYF.

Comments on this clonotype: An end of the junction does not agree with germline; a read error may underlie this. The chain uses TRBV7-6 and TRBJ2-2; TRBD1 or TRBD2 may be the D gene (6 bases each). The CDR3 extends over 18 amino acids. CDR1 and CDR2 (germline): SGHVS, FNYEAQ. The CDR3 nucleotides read TGTGACAGCAGCCAATACTCATGGGGGGCTGGGTTCACCGGGGAGCTGTTTTTT. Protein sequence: CDSSQYSWGAGFTGELFF. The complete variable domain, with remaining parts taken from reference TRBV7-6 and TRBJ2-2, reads GAGVSQSPRYKVTKRGQDVALRCDPISGHVSLYWYRQALGQGPEFLTYFNYEAQQDKSGLPNDRFSAERPEGSISTLTIQRTEQRDSAMYRCDSSQYSWGAGFTGELFFGEGSRLTVL.

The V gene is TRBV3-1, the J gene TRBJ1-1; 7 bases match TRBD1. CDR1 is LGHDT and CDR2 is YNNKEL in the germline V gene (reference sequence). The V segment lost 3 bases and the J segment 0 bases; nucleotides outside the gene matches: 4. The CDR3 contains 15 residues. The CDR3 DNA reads TGTGCCAGCAGCCATCCAGGGGGAATGAACACTGAAGCTTTCTTT. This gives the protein CASSHPGGMNTEAFF.

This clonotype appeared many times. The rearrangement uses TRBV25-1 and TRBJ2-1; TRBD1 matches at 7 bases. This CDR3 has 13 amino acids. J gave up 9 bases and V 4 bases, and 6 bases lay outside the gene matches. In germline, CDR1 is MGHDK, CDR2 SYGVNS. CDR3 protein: CASSAYRGSEQFF. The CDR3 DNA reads TGTGCCAGCAGTGCCTACAGGGGTAGTGAGCAGTTCTTC.

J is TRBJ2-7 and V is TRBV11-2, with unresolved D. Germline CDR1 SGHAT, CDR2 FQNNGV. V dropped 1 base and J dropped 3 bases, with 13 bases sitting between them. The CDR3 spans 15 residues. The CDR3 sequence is CASSLVRRSDYEQYF. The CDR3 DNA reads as TGTGCCAGCAGCTTAGTCAGAAGGAGCGACTACGAGCAGTACTTC.

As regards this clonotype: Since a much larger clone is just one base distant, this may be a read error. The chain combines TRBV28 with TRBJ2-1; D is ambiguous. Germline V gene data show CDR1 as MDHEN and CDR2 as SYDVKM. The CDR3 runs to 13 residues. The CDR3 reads CAGSLGHYNEQFF. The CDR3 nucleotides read TGTGCCGGCAGTTTAGGGCATTACAATGAGCAGTTCTTC.

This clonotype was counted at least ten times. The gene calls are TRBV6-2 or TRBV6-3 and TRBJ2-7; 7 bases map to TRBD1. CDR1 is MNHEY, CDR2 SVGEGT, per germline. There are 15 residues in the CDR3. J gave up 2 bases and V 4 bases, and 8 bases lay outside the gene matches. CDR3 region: CASSSHGQVTYEQYF. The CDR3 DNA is TGTGCCAGCAGTTCCCACGGACAGGTTACCTACGAGCAGTACTTC.

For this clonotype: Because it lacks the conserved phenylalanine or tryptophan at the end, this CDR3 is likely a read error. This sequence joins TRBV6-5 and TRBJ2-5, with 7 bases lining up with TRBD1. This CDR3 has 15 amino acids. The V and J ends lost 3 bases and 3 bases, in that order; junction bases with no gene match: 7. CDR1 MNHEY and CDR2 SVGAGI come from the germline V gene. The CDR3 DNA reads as TGTGCCAGCAGTTATCTCGGGACAGCTGAAGAGACCCAGTACCTC. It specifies CASSYLGTAEETQYL.

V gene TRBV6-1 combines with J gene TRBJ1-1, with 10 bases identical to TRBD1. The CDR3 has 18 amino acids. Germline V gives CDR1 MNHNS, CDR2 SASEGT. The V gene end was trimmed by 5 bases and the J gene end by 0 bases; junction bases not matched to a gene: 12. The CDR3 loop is CASSRRRWGQGMNTEAFF. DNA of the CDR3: TGTGCCAGCAGTCGCCGCCGATGGGGACAGGGGATGAACACTGAAGCTTTCTTT.

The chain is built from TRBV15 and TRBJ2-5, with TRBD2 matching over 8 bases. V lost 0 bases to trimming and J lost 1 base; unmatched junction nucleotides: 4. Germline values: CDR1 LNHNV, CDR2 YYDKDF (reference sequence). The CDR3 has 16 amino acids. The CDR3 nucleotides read TGTGCCACCAGCAGAGATCCCACTAGCGGCCAAGAGACCCAGTACTTC. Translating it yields CATSRDPTSGQETQYF.

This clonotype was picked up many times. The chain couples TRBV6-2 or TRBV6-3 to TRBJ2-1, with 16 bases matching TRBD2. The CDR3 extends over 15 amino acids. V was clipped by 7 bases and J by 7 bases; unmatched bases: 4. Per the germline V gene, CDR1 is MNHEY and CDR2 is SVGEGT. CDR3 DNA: TGTGCCAGCAACCTGGGACTAGCGGGAGGGAATGAGCAGTTCTTC. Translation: CASNLGLAGGNEQFF.

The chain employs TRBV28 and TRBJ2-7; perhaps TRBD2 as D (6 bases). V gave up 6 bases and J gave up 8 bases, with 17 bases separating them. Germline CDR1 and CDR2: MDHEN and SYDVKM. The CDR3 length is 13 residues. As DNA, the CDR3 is TGTGCCAGCAGATCCGGGGGAGACCCGCAGCAGTACTTC. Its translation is CASRSGGDPQQYF.

The CDR3: CASSSGDVDNSPLHF. The CDR3 DNA sequence: TGTGCCAGCAGTTCGGGGGACGTAGATAATTCACCCCTCCACTTT. The rearrangement uses TRBV5-4 and TRBJ1-6; possible D gene TRBD1, 5 bases. This CDR3 spans 15 amino acids. Trimming took 5 bases from V and 5 from J, leaving 14 bases between them. Germline loops: CDR1 SGHNT, CDR2 YYREEE (reference sequence).